This T cell receptor beta chain was found in a study of HIV-infected patients and healthy controls. Study outcomes and limitations: CDR3 sharing between individuals was lower in HIV-infected patients than in healthy controls. Size-matched repertoire data failed to replicate the apparent Gini index recovery after therapy in HIV-infected patients. Compared with controls, mean Gini indices were significantly raised in HIV-infected repertoires, possibly indicating oligoclonality.

No cell fractionation was done, so the repertoire covers all unsorted peripheral blood T cells. This clonotype is medium-sized within its sample. The antigen is unknown. Alpha and beta constant-region primers primed reverse transcription of 400 to 500 ng RNA. Using multiplexing indices, alpha and beta chain libraries were generated apart by chain-specific third strand synthesis. TCRdb analysed the 5' RACE reads with MiXCR anew, one entry per CDR3 protein. Altogether 8,000 to 10,000 distinct CDR3 sequences are present, roughly 5.8% being singletons, with the ten largest covering approximately 7.7%. The germline gives CDR1 MNHEY, CDR2 SVGAGI. Trimming cost V 5 bases and J 3 bases, with 19 bases left between them. CDR3 length equals 17 residues.

Sequencing was carried out using blood. The TCR sequence derives from an adult in good health. The chain joins TRBV6-5 to TRBJ1-4, with a possible D match to TRBD1 (5 bases). CDR3 DNA sequence: TGTGCCAGCAGTCTAGGTCGGGCAAGGGACGCTAATGAAAAACTGTTTTTT. It is translated as CASSLGRARDANEKLFF.